The 16 T cell receptor beta chains presented below share a single source sample, sequenced in a study of early T cells in non-severe SARS-CoV-2 infection (dated by TCRdb to the early 2020s). The library was generated by 5' RACE. The instrument given in TCRdb is NextSeq 500. TCRdb redid the processing of the public reads, applying fastp at Q25 and MiXCR, and retained in-frame beta chains. Rows are combined by CDR3 protein, so each entry shows the most common genes and DNA. The sample records tens of thousands of distinct CDR3 sequences, 7% to 8% of which are singletons. The ten largest clones represent under 3.5% of the sample. The specimen sequenced was whole blood. Receptors were obtained from an adult who was a healthcare worker with PCR-confirmed SARS-CoV-2 infection or an uninfected control (not recorded which).

The genes are TRBV28 and TRBJ2-5; D might be TRBD2 (5 bases). The germline gives CDR1 MDHEN, CDR2 SYDVKM. Trimming cost V 5 bases and J 5 bases, with 15 bases left between them. The CDR3 runs 14 residues. Written as DNA, the CDR3 is TGTGCCAGCAGTCAAAGGCGGGCAAGCGAGACCCAGTACTTC. Translating gives CASSQRRASETQYF.

The chain uses TRBV4-1 and TRBJ2-5; 15 bases map to TRBD2. This CDR3 has 21 residues. The germline V gene encodes CDR1 MGHRA and CDR2 YSYEKL. Germline trimming cut 2 bases from V and 1 base from J; bases unmatched to any gene: 14. DNA for the CDR3: TGCGCCAGCAGCCAATCCCCTCCGGGACTAGCGGGAGGAGGAGGCCAAGAGACCCAGTACTTC. Its protein is CASSQSPPGLAGGGGQETQYF.

V usage is TRBV5-1 and J usage is TRBJ2-5; D could derive from TRBD1 or TRBD2 (5 bases each). Germline V CDR1 and CDR2: SGHRS, YFSETQ. This CDR3 region has 16 residues. Trimming shortened V by 3 bases and J by 3 bases, and 18 bases separated the two germline ends. The CDR3 region has the DNA TGCGCCAGCAGCTCTGGGACCGGGACGGTAAAAGAGACCCAGTACTTC. It codes for CASSSGTGTVKETQYF.

This clonotype appeared many times. This chain uses TRBV18 with TRBJ2-1; D tentatively fits TRBD1 or TRBD2 (5 bases each). Trimming left V 3 bases short and J 7 bases short, with 16 bases between. Germline V gene data show CDR1 as KGHSH and CDR2 as LQKENI. The CDR3 runs 15 residues. CDR3 sequence reads: CASSPAGAAGNEQFF. The CDR3 nucleotides read TGTGCCAGCTCACCGGCCGGGGCTGCGGGTAATGAGCAGTTCTTC. The complete variable domain, with remaining parts taken from reference TRBV18 and TRBJ2-1, reads NAGVMQNPRHLVRRRGQEARLRCSPMKGHSHVYWYRQLPEEGLKFMVYLQKENIIDESGMPKERFSAEFPKEGPSILRIQQVVRGDSAAYFCASSPAGAAGNEQFFGPGTRLTVL.

The gene calls are TRBV27 and TRBJ2-5, with 8 bases fitting TRBD1. V lost 3 bases to trimming and J lost 1 base; unmatched junction nucleotides: 4. This CDR3 is built from 15 residues. The V gene's germline CDR1 is MNHEY and CDR2 SMNVEV (reference sequence). Here the CDR3 reads CASSFHTGGQETQYF. The CDR3 DNA reads as TGTGCCAGCAGTTTCCATACAGGGGGCCAAGAGACCCAGTACTTC.

The V call is TRBV4-1, the J call TRBJ2-5; D gene ambiguous. Germline V lookup: CDR1 MGHRA, CDR2 YSYEKL. V was pared by 6 bases and J by 2 bases, with 10 bases between. The length of the CDR3 is 13 residues. The CDR3 coding sequence is TGCGCCAGCAGGAAGACGGAGCAAGAGACCCAGTACTTC. Amino acids: CASRKTEQETQYF.

This clonotype has only a few counts. The V call is TRBV6-1, the J call TRBJ2-7, with D possibly called TRBD1 or TRBD2 (6 bases each). The CDR3 extends over 14 amino acids. Germline CDR1 is MNHNS and CDR2 is SASEGT. Trimming removed 6 bases from V and 2 bases from J, with 14 bases in between. CDR3 DNA sequence: TGTGCCAGCAGGGCGGGGCAGGGGACCTACGAGCAGTACTTC. It is translated as CASRAGQGTYEQYF.

This clonotype was seen repeatedly, ten times or more. This chain joins TRBV29-1 and TRBJ2-7; D unresolved. V was pared by 6 bases and J by 0 bases, with 15 bases between. The CDR3 covers 14 residues. Germline CDR1 is SQVTM and CDR2 is ANQGSEA. This CDR3 is CSVRSGPSSYEQYF. The CDR3, as DNA: TGCAGCGTCAGGAGTGGCCCAAGCTCCTACGAGCAGTACTTC.

This clonotype has at least ten counts. The V gene is TRBV10-3, the J gene TRBJ2-5; D is tentatively TRBD1 or TRBD2 (6 bases each). The germline gives CDR1 ENHRY, CDR2 SYGVKD. This CDR3 contains 14 residues. V was pared by 7 bases and J by 4 bases, with 16 bases between. As DNA, the CDR3 is TGTGCCATCAATGGAGGCCGGGGGCGAGAGACCCAGTACTTC. Translation gives CAINGGRGRETQYF.

This clonotype occurred a few times. V is TRBV2 and J is TRBJ1-1; D is possibly TRBD1 (5 bases). V gave up 6 bases and J gave up 1 base, with 12 bases separating them. Germline lookup yields CDR1 SNHLY and CDR2 FYNNEI. This CDR3 is 14 amino acids long. CDR3 residues: CASRGLGRNTEAFF. The CDR3, as DNA: TGTGCCAGCAGGGGATTGGGGCGGAACACTGAAGCTTTCTTT.

The sample holds many counts of this clonotype. The J gene is TRBJ2-1, the V gene TRBV15, with unresolved D. This CDR3 comprises 12 residues. The germline V gene encodes CDR1 LNHNV and CDR2 YYDKDF (reference sequence). V was pared by 5 bases and J by 8 bases, with 10 bases between. The CDR3: CATSRIFDEQFF. The CDR3 nucleotides are TGTGCCACCAGCCGAATCTTCGATGAGCAGTTCTTC.

This clonotype showed up just a few times. The J gene is TRBJ2-7, the V gene TRBV7-9; TRBD1 matches at 9 bases. The CDR3 sequence is 15 residues long. Germline values: CDR1 SEHNR, CDR2 FQNEAQ (reference sequence). V lost 1 base to trimming and J lost 1 base; unmatched junction nucleotides: 2. CDR3 in DNA: TGTGCCAGCAGCTTAGAACAGGGGGCGTCCTACGAGCAGTACTTC. This encodes CASSLEQGASYEQYF.

The table lists this clonotype with many counts. The rearrangement links TRBV20-1 to TRBJ2-2, with 7 bases fitting TRBD2. V trimming: 0 bases; J trimming: 4 bases; junction bases outside the gene matches: 14. The CDR3 runs to 18 residues. From germline, CDR1 is DFQATT and CDR2 SNEGSKA (reference sequence). In DNA, the CDR3 is TGCAGTGCTAGAGACGTAACTAGCGATTACCGCCTCACCGGGGAGCTGTTTTTT. Translation gives CSARDVTSDYRLTGELFF.

The chain carries TRBV29-1 and TRBJ1-1; possible D gene TRBD1, 5 bases. Trimming took 8 bases from V and 3 from J, leaving 13 bases between them. Germline V CDR1 and CDR2: SQVTM, ANQGSEA. The CDR3 totals 12 residues. CDR3 loop: CSIHQGDTEAFF. The CDR3 DNA follows: TGCAGCATTCACCAGGGTGACACTGAAGCTTTCTTT.

V and J are TRBV24-1 and TRBJ2-1; 14 bases agree with TRBD2. This CDR3 is built from 16 residues. Germline lookup yields CDR1 KGHDR and CDR2 SFDVKD. With V trimmed by 4 bases and J by 9 bases, 7 bases remained unmatched. The CDR3 region is CATSDTGTSGRGEQFF. CDR3 sequence (DNA): TGTGCCACCAGTGACACCGGGACTAGCGGGAGAGGTGAGCAGTTCTTC.

At least ten counts were recorded for this clonotype. J is TRBJ1-3 and V is TRBV5-5; D is perhaps TRBD1 (6 bases). The V gene lost 1 base and the J gene lost 1 base, with 15 bases spanning the gap. Germline CDR1 and CDR2: SGHKS and YYEKEE (reference sequence). The CDR3 contains 17 residues. The CDR3 bases are TGTGCCAGCAGCTTGCGACAGGACACTTTATCTGGAAACACCATATATTTT. Amino acids: CASSLRQDTLSGNTIYF.